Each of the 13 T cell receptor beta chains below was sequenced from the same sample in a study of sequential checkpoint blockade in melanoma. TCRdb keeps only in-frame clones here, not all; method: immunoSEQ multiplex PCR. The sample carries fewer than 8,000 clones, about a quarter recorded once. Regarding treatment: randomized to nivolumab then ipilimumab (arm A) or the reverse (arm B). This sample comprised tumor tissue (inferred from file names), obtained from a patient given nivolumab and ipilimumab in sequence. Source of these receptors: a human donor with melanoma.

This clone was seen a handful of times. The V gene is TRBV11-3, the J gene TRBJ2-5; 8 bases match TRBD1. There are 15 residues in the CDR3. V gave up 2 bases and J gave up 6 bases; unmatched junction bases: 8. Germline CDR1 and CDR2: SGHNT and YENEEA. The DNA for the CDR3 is TGTGCCAGCAGCTTATCCGGGACAGGACGACAGACCCAGTACTTC. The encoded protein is CASSLSGTGRQTQYF.

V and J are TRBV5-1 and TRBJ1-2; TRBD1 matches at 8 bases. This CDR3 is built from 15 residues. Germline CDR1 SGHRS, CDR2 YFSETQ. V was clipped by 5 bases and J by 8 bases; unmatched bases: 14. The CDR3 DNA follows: TGCGCCAGCAGACGGGCGGCGGGTGCAGGGGGCGGCTACACCTTC. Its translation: CASRRAAGAGGGYTF. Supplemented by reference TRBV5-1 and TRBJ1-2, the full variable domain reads KAGVTQTPRYLIKTRGQQVTLSCSPISGHRSVSWYQQTPGQGLQFLFEYFSETQRNKGNFPGRFSGRQFSNSRSEMNVSTLELGDSALYLCASRRAAGAGGGYTFGSGTRLTVV.

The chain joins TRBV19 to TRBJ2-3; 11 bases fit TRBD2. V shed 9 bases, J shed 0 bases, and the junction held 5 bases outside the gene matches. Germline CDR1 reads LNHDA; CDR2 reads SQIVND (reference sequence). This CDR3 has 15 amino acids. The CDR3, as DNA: TGTGCCAGCGGGACTAGCGGACAAAGCACAGATACGCAGTATTTT. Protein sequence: CASGTSGQSTDTQYF.

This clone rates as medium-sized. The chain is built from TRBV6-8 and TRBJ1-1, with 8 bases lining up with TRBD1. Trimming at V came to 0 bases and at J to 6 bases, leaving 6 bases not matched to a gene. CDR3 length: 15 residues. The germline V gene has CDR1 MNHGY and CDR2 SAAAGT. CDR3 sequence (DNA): TGTGCCAGCAGTTACTCGATAGTGGACAGGGCTGAAGCTTTCTTT. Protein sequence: CASSYSIVDRAEAFF.

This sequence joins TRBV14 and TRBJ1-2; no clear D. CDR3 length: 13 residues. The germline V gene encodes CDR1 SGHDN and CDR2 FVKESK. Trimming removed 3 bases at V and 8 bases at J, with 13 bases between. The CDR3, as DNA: TGTGCCAGCAGCCAGTCAAGGGAAAGGGGCTACACCTTC. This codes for CASSQSRERGYTF.

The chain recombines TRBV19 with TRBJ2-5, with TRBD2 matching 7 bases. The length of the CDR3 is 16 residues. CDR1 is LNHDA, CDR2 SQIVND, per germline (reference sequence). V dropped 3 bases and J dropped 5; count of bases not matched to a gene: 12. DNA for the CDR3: TGTGCCAGTAGTATGCGGCAGGGAAGGGGAGGGGAGACCCAGTACTTC. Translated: CASSMRQGRGGETQYF. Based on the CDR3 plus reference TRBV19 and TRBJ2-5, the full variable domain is DGGITQSPKYLFRKEGQNVTLSCEQNLNHDAMYWYRQDPGQGLRLIYYSQIVNDFQKGDIAEGYSVSREKKESFPLTVTSAQKNPTAFYLCASSMRQGRGGETQYFGPGTRLLVL.

CDR3 region: CASSQGQGWTDTQYF. The DNA of the CDR3 is TGCGCCAGCAGCCAAGGACAGGGGTGGACAGATACGCAGTATTTT. The V call is TRBV1, the J call TRBJ2-3; the table assigns TRBD1, which was not confirmed against the DNA. TRBV1 is reported as a pseudogene. The CDR3 spans 15 residues.

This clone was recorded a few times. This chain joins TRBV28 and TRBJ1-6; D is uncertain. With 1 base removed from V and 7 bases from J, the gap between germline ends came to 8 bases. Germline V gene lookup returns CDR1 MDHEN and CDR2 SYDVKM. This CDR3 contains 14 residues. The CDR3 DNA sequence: TGTGCCAGCAGTTTATTCCCGCTAAATTCACCCCTCCACTTT. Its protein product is CASSLFPLNSPLHF. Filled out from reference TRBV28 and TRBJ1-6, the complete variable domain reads DVKVTQSSRYLVKRTGEKVFLECVQDMDHENMFWYRQDPGLGLRLIYFSYDVKMKEKGDIPEGYSVSREKKERFSLILESASTNQTSMYLCASSLFPLNSPLHFGNGTRLTVT.

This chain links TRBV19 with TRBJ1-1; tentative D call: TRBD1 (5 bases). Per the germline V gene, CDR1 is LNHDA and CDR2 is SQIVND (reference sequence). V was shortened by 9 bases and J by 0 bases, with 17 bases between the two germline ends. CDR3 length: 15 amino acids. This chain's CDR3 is CASGTNRLLNTEAFF. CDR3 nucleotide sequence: TGTGCCAGCGGGACGAACAGACTCTTGAACACTGAAGCTTTCTTT.

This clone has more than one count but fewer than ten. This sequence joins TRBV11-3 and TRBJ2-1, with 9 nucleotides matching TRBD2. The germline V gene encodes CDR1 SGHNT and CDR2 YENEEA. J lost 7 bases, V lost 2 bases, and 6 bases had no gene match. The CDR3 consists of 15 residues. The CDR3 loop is CASSLNSGSYNEQFF. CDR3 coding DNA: TGTGCCAGCAGCTTAAATAGCGGGAGTTATAATGAGCAGTTCTTC. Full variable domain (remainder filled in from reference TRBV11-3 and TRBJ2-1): EAGVVQSPRYKIIEKKQPVAFWCNPISGHNTLYWYLQNLGQGPELLIRYENEEAVDDSQLPKDRFSAERLKGVDSTLKIQPAELGDSAVYLCASSLNSGSYNEQFFGPGTRLTVL.

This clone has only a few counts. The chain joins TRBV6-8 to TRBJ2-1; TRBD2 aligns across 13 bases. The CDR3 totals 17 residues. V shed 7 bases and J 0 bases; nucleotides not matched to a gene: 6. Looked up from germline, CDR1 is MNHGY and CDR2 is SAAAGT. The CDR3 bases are TGTGCCAGCACCGAGGGACTAGCGGGGTACTCCTACAATGAGCAGTTCTTC. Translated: CASTEGLAGYSYNEQFF.

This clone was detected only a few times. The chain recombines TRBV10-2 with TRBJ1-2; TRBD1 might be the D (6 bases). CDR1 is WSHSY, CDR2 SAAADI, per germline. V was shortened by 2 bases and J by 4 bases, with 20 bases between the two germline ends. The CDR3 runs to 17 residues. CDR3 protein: CASSEGRGGASSYGYTF. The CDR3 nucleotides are TGCGCCAGCAGTGAGGGCAGGGGAGGTGCATCTAGCTATGGCTACACCTTC.

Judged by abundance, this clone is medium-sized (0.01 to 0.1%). The CDR3 DNA is TGTGCCAGCAGCGTTAGCGGGTTCAGCACAGATACGCAGTATTTT. Encoded protein: CASSVSGFSTDTQYF. This chain uses TRBV11-3 with TRBJ2-3; TRBD2 matches at 7 bases. This CDR3 spans 15 amino acids. Germline V lookup: CDR1 SGHNT, CDR2 YENEEA. Trimming cost V 5 bases and J 0 bases; bases outside gene matches: 5.